This entry features one T cell receptor (beta chain) sequence. Its matching antigen is unknown. This record belongs to a study of monozygotic twins with inflammatory bowel disease. Whole blood that had not undergone T cell sorting provided the isolated total RNA. Study-level results: Results did not support any single strong IBD-associated signal or clonotype. People with IBD had fewer clonotypes in common with others than healthy twins did, especially with disease activity.

For each CDR3 protein, TCRdb gives one entry from its re-call of the 5' RACE reads, without DNA. The sample totals about 85,000 distinct CDR3 sequences. The CDR3 is 15 amino acids. This clonotype was sampled from a human donor with ulcerative colitis or Crohn's disease, or a healthy co-twin of an affected twin (not recorded which). This sequence joins TRBV12-3 or TRBV12-4 and TRBJ2-1. The sequencing sample was made of blood. CDR3 sequence: CASSFGGGVYNEQFF.